Each of the 11 T cell receptor beta chains below was sequenced from the same sample in a study of blood T cell repertoires in COVID-19. Measured with immunoSEQ multiplex PCR; TCRdb has only the in-frame clones, and not every one. The sample gives some 250,000 clones, approximately 86% of which show up once; about 7.6% is in the top ten. Sequenced: peripheral blood. The receptor source for this set is a woman in her 70s with active or convalescent COVID-19.

This clone occurred once. This chain uses TRBV5-1 with TRBJ2-7, with no clear D. The CDR3 is 13 residues long. With 1 base removed from V and 3 bases from J, the gap between germline ends came to 8 bases. The germline V gene has CDR1 SGHRS and CDR2 YFSETQ. The CDR3, as DNA: TGCGCCAGCAGCTTGCACTCCAACTACGAGCAGTACTTC. It encodes CASSLHSNYEQYF.

V and J are TRBV25-1 and TRBJ1-2, with D possibly matching TRBD1 (5 bases). The CDR3 is made up of 13 amino acids. Trimming took off 1 base at V and 5 bases at J, with 8 bases between the two ends. Germline lookup yields CDR1 MGHDK and CDR2 SYGVNS. The CDR3 here is CASSESGGYGYTF. In DNA form, the CDR3 reads TGTGCCAGCAGTGAATCGGGGGGATATGGCTACACCTTC.

The rearrangement uses TRBV6-1 and TRBJ1-2; D uncertain. Germline CDR1 and CDR2: MNHNS and SASEGT. The ends were cut back, 2 bases at V and 5 bases at J, with 9 bases in the middle. The CDR3 loop spans 13 amino acids. CDR3 in amino acids: CASSERELYGYTF. In DNA, the CDR3 is TGTGCCAGCAGTGAAAGGGAGCTATATGGCTACACCTTC.

The V gene is TRBV10-3, the J gene TRBJ2-3; 7 bases map to TRBD2. Trimming at V came to 3 bases and at J to 3 bases, leaving 3 bases not matched to a gene. In germline, CDR1 is ENHRY, CDR2 SYGVKD. The length of the CDR3 is 14 residues. CDR3 bases: TGTGCCATCAGTGACGCTAGCGGAACAGATACGCAGTATTTT. Amino acid sequence: CAISDASGTDTQYF.

CDR3 nucleotides: TGTGCCAGCAGTGGCGCGGGCTGGAACACTGAAGCTTTCTTT. This sequence encodes CASSGAGWNTEAFF. The chain employs TRBV27 and TRBJ1-1; D is unresolved. From germline, CDR1 is MNHEY and CDR2 SMNVEV (reference sequence). Trimming cost V 5 bases and J 1 base, with 11 bases left between them. CDR3 length equals 14 residues.

The rearrangement uses TRBV6-6 and TRBJ1-1, with 9 bases lining up with TRBD1. Germline V lookup: CDR1 MNHNY, CDR2 SVGAGI (reference sequence). The V segment lost 5 bases and the J segment 3 bases; nucleotides outside the gene matches: 13. This CDR3 contains 17 residues. The CDR3 nucleotides read TGTGCCAGCAGTCCATTTGTCGGGACAGGGTACTACACTGAAGCTTTCTTT. Translating it yields CASSPFVGTGYYTEAFF.

This clone appeared a single time. V and J are TRBV9 and TRBJ2-2; perhaps TRBD1 as D (6 bases). Trimming removed 6 bases at V and 8 bases at J, with 11 bases between. Germline lookup yields CDR1 SGDLS and CDR2 YYNGEE. CDR3 length: 12 amino acids. The CDR3 spells CASTRGSGELFF. The CDR3 DNA reads TGTGCCAGCACCAGGGGTTCGGGGGAGCTGTTTTTT. The whole variable domain, filled in from reference TRBV9 and TRBJ2-2, reads DSGVTQTPKHLITATGQRVTLRCSPRSGDLSVYWYQQSLDQGLQFLIQYYNGEERAKGNILERFSAQQFPDLHSELNLSSLELGDSALYFCASTRGSGELFFGEGSRLTVL.

The J gene is TRBJ1-5, the V gene TRBV6-5; D gene unclear. This CDR3 has 13 residues. Trimming shortened V by 4 bases and J by 0 bases, and 4 bases separated the two germline ends. The germline gives CDR1 MNHEY, CDR2 SVGAGI. CDR3 residues: CASSSDSNQPQHF. The DNA for the CDR3 is TGTGCCAGCAGTTCAGATAGCAATCAGCCCCAGCATTTT.

This chain connects TRBV24-1 to TRBJ1-2, with D tentatively TRBD1 (6 bases). CDR3 length: 14 amino acids. The ends were cut back, 4 bases at V and 6 bases at J, with 14 bases in the middle. Germline CDR1 reads KGHDR; CDR2 reads SFDVKD. The CDR3 reads CATSESGGHHGYTF. The DNA for the CDR3 is TGTGCCACCAGTGAGAGCGGGGGACATCATGGCTACACCTTC.

The V gene is TRBV27, the J gene TRBJ1-5; 9 bases are shared with TRBD1. Germline V gene data show CDR1 as MNHEY and CDR2 as SMNVEV (reference sequence). The CDR3 covers 15 residues. Trimming removed 5 bases from V and 6 bases from J; junction bases left unmatched: 8. In DNA form, the CDR3 reads TGTGCCAGCAGTCTCCGGGACAGGGAGGGTCAGCCCCAGCATTTT. Protein product: CASSLRDREGQPQHF.

The rearrangement uses TRBV7-9 and TRBJ1-1; no reliable D call. Germline V CDR1 and CDR2: SEHNR, FQNEAQ (reference sequence). Trimming stripped 7 bases from V and 11 bases from J, with 20 bases between. The CDR3 is made up of 13 amino acids. CDR3 amino acids: CASIRGGSGYAFF. CDR3 coding DNA: TGTGCCAGCATCCGGGGAGGAAGTGGATACGCTTTCTTT.